A single TCR beta chain is shown here with its context. Antigen specificity is unknown. TCRdb used MiXCR to reprocess the RACE reads, holding one entry per CDR3 protein. The table lists around 340,000 distinct CDR3 sequences, roughly 6.9% of them singletons. The entry originates in a study of human T cells and chemical hapten exposure. Study-level points and caveats: More PT1 expanded TCRs went with higher patch test scores.

Time point of the sample: patch test 1, 2 weeks after DPC sensitization. Treatment in this sample: therapeutic diphenylcyclopropenone sensitization with weekly scalp DPC. This CDR3 is 16 amino acids long. Germline CDR1 is LGHNT and CDR2 is FRNRAP. V lost 2 bases to trimming and J lost 2 bases, with 13 bases between them. This receptor was identified in a young woman with alopecia areata. Some clones in this sample may be carry-over from other donors' samples. Sequenced here: whole blood, sampled in connection with sensitization to the hapten diphenylcyclopropenone (DPC). J is TRBJ1-5 and V is TRBV12-5; D is undetermined. This chain's CDR3 is CASGLFPIIGNQPQHF. CDR3 bases: TGTGCTAGTGGTTTGTTTCCTATAATTGGCAATCAGCCCCAGCATTTT.